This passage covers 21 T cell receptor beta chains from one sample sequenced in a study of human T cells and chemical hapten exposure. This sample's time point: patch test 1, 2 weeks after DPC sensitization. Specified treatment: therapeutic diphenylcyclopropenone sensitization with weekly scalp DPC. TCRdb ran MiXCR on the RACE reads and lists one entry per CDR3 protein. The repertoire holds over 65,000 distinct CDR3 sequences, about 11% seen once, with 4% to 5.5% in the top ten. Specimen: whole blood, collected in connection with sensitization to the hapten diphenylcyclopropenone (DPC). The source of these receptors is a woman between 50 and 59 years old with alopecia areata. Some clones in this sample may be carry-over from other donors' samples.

The chain's CDR3 is CASSQDRGGTSGATDYEQYF. CDR3 sequence (DNA): TGTGCCAGCAGCCAAGATCGCGGAGGGACTAGCGGGGCTACCGACTACGAGCAGTACTTC. The chain uses TRBV3-1 and TRBJ2-7; 13 positions agree with TRBD2. Per the germline V gene, CDR1 is LGHDT and CDR2 is YNNKEL (reference sequence). The CDR3 covers 20 residues. Trimming took 0 bases from V and 3 from J; bases not matched to a gene: 14.

The CDR3 bases are TGCGCCAGCAGTGAGTCGACAGGGGCGGACACTGAAGCTTTCTTT. Translating it yields CASSESTGADTEAFF. The chain combines TRBV10-2 with TRBJ1-1; 8 nucleotides line up with TRBD1. There are 15 residues in the CDR3. V was clipped by 0 bases and J by 3 bases; unmatched bases: 3. Germline-derived CDR1 and CDR2 are WSHSY and SAAADI.

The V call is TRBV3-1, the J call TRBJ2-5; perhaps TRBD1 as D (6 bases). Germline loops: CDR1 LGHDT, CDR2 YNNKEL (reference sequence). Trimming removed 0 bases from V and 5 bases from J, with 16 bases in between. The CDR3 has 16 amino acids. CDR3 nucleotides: TGTGCCAGCAGCCAAGAGCGGACCCTGAGGGGGGAGACCCAGTACTTC. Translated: CASSQERTLRGETQYF.

The CDR3 DNA reads as TGTGCCAGTAGGGGACAGGGCGATCAGCCCCAGCATTTT. It codes for CASRGQGDQPQHF. This chain uses TRBV19 with TRBJ1-5, with 9 bases lining up with TRBD1. The ends lost 6 bases at V and 5 bases at J; junction bases unmatched: 2. The CDR3 extends over 13 amino acids. The germline CDR1 and CDR2 sequences are LNHDA and SQIVND (reference sequence).

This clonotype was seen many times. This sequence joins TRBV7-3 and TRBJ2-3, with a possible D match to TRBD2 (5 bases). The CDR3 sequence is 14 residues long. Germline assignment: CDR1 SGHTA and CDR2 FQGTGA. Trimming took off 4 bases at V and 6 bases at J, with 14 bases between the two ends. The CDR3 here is CASSSRLNGDTQYF. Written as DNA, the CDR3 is TGTGCCAGCAGCTCCAGACTAAACGGGGATACGCAGTATTTT.

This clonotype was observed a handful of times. The DNA for the CDR3 is TGTGCCAGCACCTACGACAGGGTCACTGAAGCTTTCTTT. Translation gives CASTYDRVTEAFF. This chain connects TRBV6-2 or TRBV6-3 to TRBJ1-1; 7 bases match TRBD1. V shed 7 bases, J shed 4 bases, and the junction held 6 bases outside the gene matches. In germline, CDR1 is MNHEY, CDR2 SVGEGT. This CDR3 spans 13 amino acids.

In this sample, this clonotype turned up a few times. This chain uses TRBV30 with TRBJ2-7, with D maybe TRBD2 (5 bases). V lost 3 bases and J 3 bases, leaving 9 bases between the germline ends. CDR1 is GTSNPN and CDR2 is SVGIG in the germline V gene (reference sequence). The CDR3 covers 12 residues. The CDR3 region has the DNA TGTGCCTGGAGCTCGGGGTTCTACGAGCAGTACTTC. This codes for CAWSSGFYEQYF.

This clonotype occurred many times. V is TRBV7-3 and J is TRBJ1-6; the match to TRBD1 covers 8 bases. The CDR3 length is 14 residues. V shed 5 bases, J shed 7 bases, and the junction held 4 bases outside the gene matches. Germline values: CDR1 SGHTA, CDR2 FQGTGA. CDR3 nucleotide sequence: TGTGCCAGCAGCCCCGGACAGGGAAATTCACCCCTCCACTTT. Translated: CASSPGQGNSPLHF.

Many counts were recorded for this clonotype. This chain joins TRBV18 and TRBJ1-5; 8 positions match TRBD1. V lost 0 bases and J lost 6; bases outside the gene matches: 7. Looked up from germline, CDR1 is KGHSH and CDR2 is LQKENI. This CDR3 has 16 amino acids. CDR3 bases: TGTGCCAGCTCACCACCGCTTGGACAGGGTGGTCAGCCCCAGCATTTT. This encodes CASSPPLGQGGQPQHF.

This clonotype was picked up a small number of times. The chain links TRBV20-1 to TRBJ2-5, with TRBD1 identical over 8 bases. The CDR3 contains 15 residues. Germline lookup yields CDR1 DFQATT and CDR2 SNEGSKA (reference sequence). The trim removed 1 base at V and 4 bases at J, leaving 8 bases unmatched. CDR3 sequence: CSARVTRTGIETQYF. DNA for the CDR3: TGCAGTGCTAGAGTTACCAGGACAGGGATAGAGACCCAGTACTTC.

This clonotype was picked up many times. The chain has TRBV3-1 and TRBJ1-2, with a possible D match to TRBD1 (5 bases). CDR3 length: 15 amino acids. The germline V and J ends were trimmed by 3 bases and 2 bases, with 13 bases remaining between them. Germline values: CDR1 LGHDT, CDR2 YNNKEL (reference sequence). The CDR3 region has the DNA TGTGCCAGCAGCCAGAACCCAGGGCCGAACTATGGCTACACCTTC. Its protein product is CASSQNPGPNYGYTF.

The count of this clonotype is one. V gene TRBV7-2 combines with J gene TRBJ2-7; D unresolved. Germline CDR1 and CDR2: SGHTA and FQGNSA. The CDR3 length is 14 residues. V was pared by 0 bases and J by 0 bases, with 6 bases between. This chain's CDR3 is CASSLAPTSYEQYF. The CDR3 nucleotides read TGTGCCAGCAGCTTAGCGCCCACCTCCTACGAGCAGTACTTC. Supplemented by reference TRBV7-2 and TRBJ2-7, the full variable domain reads GAGVSQSPSNKVTEKGKDVELRCDPISGHTALYWYRQSLGQGLEFLIYFQGNSAPDKSGLPSDRFSAERTGGSVSTLTIQRTQQEDSAVYLCASSLAPTSYEQYFGPGTRLTVT.

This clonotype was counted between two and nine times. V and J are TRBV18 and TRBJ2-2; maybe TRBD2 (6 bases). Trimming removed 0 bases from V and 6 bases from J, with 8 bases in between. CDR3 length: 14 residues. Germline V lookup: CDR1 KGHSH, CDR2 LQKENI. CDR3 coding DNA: TGTGCCAGCTCACCACCGGGAGGTCCCGGGGAGCTGTTTTTT. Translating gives CASSPPGGPGELFF.

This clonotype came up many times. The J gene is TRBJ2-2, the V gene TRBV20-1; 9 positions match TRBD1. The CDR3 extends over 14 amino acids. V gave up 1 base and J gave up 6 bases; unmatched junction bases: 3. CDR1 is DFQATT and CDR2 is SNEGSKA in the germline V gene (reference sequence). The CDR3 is CSARVTGGSGELFF. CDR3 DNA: TGCAGTGCTAGAGTCACAGGGGGCTCCGGGGAGCTGTTTTTT.

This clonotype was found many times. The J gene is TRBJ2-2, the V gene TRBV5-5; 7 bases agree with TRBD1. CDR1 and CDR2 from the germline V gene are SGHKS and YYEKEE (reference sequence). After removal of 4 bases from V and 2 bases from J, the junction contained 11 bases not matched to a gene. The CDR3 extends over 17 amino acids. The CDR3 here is CASSRAPGQINTGELFF. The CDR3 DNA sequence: TGTGCCAGCAGCAGGGCACCGGGACAGATCAACACCGGGGAGCTGTTTTTT.

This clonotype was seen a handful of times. The CDR3 sequence is CASSPTLGGSSTDTQYF. The CDR3 DNA reads TGTGCCAGCAGTCCGACCCTCGGTGGCTCAAGCACAGATACGCAGTATTTT. The chain employs TRBV27 and TRBJ2-3; no clear D. Trimming shortened V by 5 bases and J by 0 bases, and 18 bases separated the two germline ends. In germline, CDR1 is MNHEY, CDR2 SMNVEV (reference sequence). The CDR3 totals 17 residues.

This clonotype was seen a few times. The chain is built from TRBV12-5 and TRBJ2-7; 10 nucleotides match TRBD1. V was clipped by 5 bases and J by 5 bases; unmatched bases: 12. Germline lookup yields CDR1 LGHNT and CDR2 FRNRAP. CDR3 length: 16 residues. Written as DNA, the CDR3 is TGTGCTAGTGGTCTCCCCCTGGGACAGGGGATCAACGAGCAGTACTTC. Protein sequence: CASGLPLGQGINEQYF.

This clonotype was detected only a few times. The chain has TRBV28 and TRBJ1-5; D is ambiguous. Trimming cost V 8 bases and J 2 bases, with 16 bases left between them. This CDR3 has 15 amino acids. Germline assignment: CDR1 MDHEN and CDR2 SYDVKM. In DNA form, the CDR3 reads TGTGCCAGCGCCATCGTCATCTGGGGCAATCAGCCCCAGCATTTT. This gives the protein CASAIVIWGNQPQHF.

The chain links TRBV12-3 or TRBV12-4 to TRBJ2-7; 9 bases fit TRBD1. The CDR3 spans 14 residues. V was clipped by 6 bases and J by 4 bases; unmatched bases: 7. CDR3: CASRTGGNLYEQYF. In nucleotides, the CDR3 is TGTGCCAGCAGGACAGGGGGAAATTTATACGAGCAGTACTTC.

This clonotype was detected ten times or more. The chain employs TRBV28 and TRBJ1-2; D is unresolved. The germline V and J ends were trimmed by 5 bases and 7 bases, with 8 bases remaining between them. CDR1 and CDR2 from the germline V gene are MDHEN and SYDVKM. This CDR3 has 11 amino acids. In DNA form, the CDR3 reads TGTGCCAGCAGTAACCGTCCTGGCTACACCTTC. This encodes CASSNRPGYTF.

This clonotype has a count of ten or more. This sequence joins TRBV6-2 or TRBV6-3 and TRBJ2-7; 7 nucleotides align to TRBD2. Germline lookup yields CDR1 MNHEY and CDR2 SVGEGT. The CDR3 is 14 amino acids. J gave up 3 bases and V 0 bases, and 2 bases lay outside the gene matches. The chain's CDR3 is CASSYSSGNYEQYF. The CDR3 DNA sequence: TGTGCCAGCAGTTACTCGAGCGGGAACTACGAGCAGTACTTC.